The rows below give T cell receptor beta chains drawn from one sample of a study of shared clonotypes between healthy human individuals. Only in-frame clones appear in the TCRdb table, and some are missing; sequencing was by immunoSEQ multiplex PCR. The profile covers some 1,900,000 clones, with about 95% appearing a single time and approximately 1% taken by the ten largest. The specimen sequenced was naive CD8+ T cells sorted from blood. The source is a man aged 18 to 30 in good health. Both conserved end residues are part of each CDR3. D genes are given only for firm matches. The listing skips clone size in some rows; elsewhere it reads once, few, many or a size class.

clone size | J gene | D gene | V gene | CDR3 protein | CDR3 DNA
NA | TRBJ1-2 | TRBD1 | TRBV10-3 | CAISESGDSYGYTF | TGTGCCATCAGTGAGTCTGGGGACAGCTATGGCTACACCTTC
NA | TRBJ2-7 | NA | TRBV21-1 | CASSKGTGILEQYF | TGTGCCAGCAGCAAAGGAACGGGCATCCTCGAGCAGTACTTC
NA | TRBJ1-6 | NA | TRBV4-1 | CASSQGIFGSPLHF | TGCGCCAGCAGCCAAGGAATTTTCGGTTCACCCCTCCACTTT
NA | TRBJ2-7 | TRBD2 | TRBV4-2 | CASSPTSGESYEQYF | TGTGCCAGCAGCCCGACTAGCGGGGAATCCTACGAGCAGTACTTC
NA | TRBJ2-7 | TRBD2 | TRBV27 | CASSLGGSYEQYF | TGTGCCAGCAGTTTGGGGGGGTCGTACGAGCAGTACTTC
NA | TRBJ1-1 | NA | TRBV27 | CASSPREEGNTEAFF | TGTGCCAGCAGTCCCCGTGAGGAGGGGAACACTGAAGCTTTCTTT
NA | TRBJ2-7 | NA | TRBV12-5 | CASAGSSYEQYF | TGTGCTAGTGCCGGGTCCAGCTACGAGCAGTACTTC
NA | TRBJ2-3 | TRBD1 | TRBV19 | CASSTGQGGTDTQYF | TGTGCCAGTAGTACCGGACAGGGAGGCACAGATACGCAGTATTTT
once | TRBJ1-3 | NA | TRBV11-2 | CASSNRPRVGGNTIYF | TGTGCCAGCAGCAATAGACCCAGGGTTGGAGGAAACACCATATATTTT
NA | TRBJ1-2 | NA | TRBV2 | CASSEGYGYTF | TGTGCCAGCAGTGAGGGCTATGGCTACACCTTC
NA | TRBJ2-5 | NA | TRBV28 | CASSFREFQETQYF | TGTGCCAGCAGTTTCCGGGAGTTCCAAGAGACCCAGTACTTC
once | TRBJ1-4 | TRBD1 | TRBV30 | CAWSVEAGGTNEKLFF | TGTGCCTGGAGTGTAGAGGCAGGGGGAACTAATGAAAAACTGTTTTTT
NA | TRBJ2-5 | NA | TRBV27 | CASSELGTGEETQYF | TGTGCCAGCAGTGAACTCGGGACGGGGGAAGAGACCCAGTACTTC
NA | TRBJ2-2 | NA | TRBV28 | CASSFSGLDTGELFF | TGTGCCAGCAGTTTCTCGGGACTCGACACCGGGGAGCTGTTTTTT
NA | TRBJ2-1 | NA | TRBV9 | CASSVVDGPSYNEQFF | TGTGCCAGCAGCGTAGTGGACGGGCCATCTTACAATGAGCAGTTCTTC
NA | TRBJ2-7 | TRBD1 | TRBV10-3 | CAISGQGSYEQYF | TGTGCCATCAGTGGACAGGGTAGCTACGAGCAGTACTTC